This is a list of T cell receptor beta chains from one sample in a study of blood T cells in healthy people across ages. TCRdb called the 5' RACE reads again in MiXCR, with one record for every CDR3 protein. This table has 500,000 to 650,000 distinct CDR3 sequences, roughly a quarter appearing once. Separately, the same data were catalogued under a study of T cells of mothers and their children.

Sequenced input: blood. The receptors come from a boy under 10 years old in good health. Both conserved end residues are part of each CDR3. A D gene is named only where the DNA matches it firmly. Clone size is shown for a subset of rows, as once, few, many or a class of expanded clone.

cdr3_length | j_call | d_call | clone_size | v_call | cdr3_aa | cdr3_nt
15 | TRBJ1-1 | - | few | TRBV6-6 | CASSSGPEPNTEAFF | TGTGCCAGCAGTTCTGGCCCGGAACCGAACACTGAAGCTTTCTTT
15 | TRBJ1-1 | - | many | TRBV12-3/TRBV12-4 | CASSVGQLLNTEAFF | TGTGCCAGCAGTGTAGGACAGTTGCTGAACACTGAAGCTTTCTTT
15 | TRBJ2-5 | TRBD2 | - | TRBV9 | CASSVLAGAQETQYF | TGTGCCAGCAGCGTACTAGCGGGGGCCCAAGAGACCCAGTACTTC
14 | TRBJ2-2 | - | many | TRBV2 | CASSDRVFTGELFF | TGTGCCAGCAGTGATAGGGTTTTCACCGGGGAGCTGTTTTTT
18 | TRBJ1-2 | - | few | TRBV15 | CATSRDRGGSEANYGYTF | TGTGCCACCAGCAGAGATCGGGGAGGGTCGGAAGCTAACTATGGCTACACCTTC
13 | TRBJ1-2 | - | few | TRBV2 | CASSEQGGYGYTF | TGTGCCAGCAGTGAACAGGGCGGTTATGGCTACACCTTC
16 | TRBJ1-1 | - | - | TRBV7-3 | CASSLIRRQMNTEAFF | TGTGCCAGCAGCTTAATTCGGCGGCAGATGAACACTGAAGCTTTCTTT
14 | TRBJ2-5 | - | - | TRBV20-1 | CSARDPAGQETQYF | TGCAGTGCTAGAGATCCAGCGGGCCAAGAGACCCAGTACTTC
16 | TRBJ2-1 | TRBD2 | - | TRBV9 | CASSPRAGGDYNEQFF | TGTGCCAGCAGCCCGAGAGCGGGGGGGGACTACAATGAGCAGTTCTTC
16 | TRBJ2-7 | - | - | TRBV12-3/TRBV12-4 | CASSAIGLFPTYEQYF | TGTGCCAGCAGTGCCATCGGGCTCTTCCCCACCTACGAGCAGTACTTC
13 | TRBJ1-2 | - | - | TRBV30 | CAWSQRGRSGYTF | TGTGCCTGGAGTCAAAGAGGGCGGAGTGGCTACACCTTC
17 | TRBJ2-6 | TRBD1 | few | TRBV14 | CASSQETGGTWANVLTF | TGTGCCAGCAGCCAAGAGACAGGGGGTACCTGGGCCAACGTCCTGACTTTC
16 | TRBJ2-4 | - | few | TRBV4-3 | CASRKTRTEKKNIQYF | TGCGCCAGCAGGAAAACCAGGACGGAGAAGAAAAACATTCAGTACTTC
15 | TRBJ2-3 | TRBD2 | - | TRBV4-2 | CASTSGLADTDTQYF | TGTGCCAGCACCTCCGGACTAGCGGATACGGATACGCAGTATTTT
13 | TRBJ1-1 | - | - | TRBV29-1 | CSFIGESRTEAFF | TGCAGCTTTATTGGCGAAAGTCGCACTGAAGCTTTCTTT
15 | TRBJ2-5 | - | few | TRBV25-1 | CASSEAEAGEETQYF | TGTGCCAGCAGTGAAGCTGAGGCAGGGGAAGAGACCCAGTACTTC
16 | TRBJ2-3 | TRBD2 | - | TRBV7-8 | CASSPGASGVTDTQYF | TGTGCCAGCAGCCCGGGTGCTAGCGGGGTTACAGATACGCAGTATTTT
15 | TRBJ2-1 | - | few | TRBV6-6 | CASSPPQSSYNEQFF | TGTGCCAGCAGCCCCCCACAGAGCTCCTACAATGAGCAGTTCTTC
14 | TRBJ2-7 | - | few | TRBV4-2 | CASSQGQGVDEQYF | TGTGCCAGCAGCCAAGGGCAGGGAGTAGACGAGCAGTACTTC
13 | TRBJ2-1 | - | - | TRBV5-1 | CASSVTGNHEQFF | TGCGCCAGCAGCGTTACAGGGAACCATGAGCAGTTCTTC
15 | TRBJ2-5 | TRBD1 | few | TRBV6-6 | CASSFDRGVQETQYF | TGTGCCAGCAGCTTCGACAGGGGGGTCCAAGAGACCCAGTACTTC
16 | TRBJ2-7 | - | - | TRBV7-2 | CASSITSDRRTYEQYF | TGTGCCAGCAGCATTACTTCCGACAGGCGAACCTACGAGCAGTACTTC
16 | TRBJ2-7 | - | - | TRBV5-1 | CASSLGPTGPSYEQYF | TGCGCCAGCAGCTTAGGACCAACAGGGCCATCCTACGAGCAGTACTTC
14 | TRBJ1-1 | TRBD1 | - | TRBV14 | CASSQDSGGAGAFF | TGTGCCAGCAGCCAAGATTCAGGGGGCGCAGGAGCTTTCTTT
13 | TRBJ2-1 | - | - | TRBV12-3/TRBV12-4 | CASLAGTYNEQFF | TGTGCCAGCCTCGCAGGGACCTACAATGAGCAGTTCTTC
12 | TRBJ2-1 | - | - | TRBV9 | CASSVSFNEQFF | TGTGCCAGCAGCGTCTCTTTTAATGAGCAGTTCTTC
13 | TRBJ2-1 | TRBD2 | - | TRBV7-9 | CASSAGTSGGQFF | TGTGCCAGCAGCGCCGGGACTAGCGGGGGGCAGTTCTTC
16 | TRBJ2-1 | - | - | TRBV5-1 | CASSLAHRVTYNEQFF | TGCGCCAGCAGCTTGGCACACAGGGTGACCTACAATGAGCAGTTCTTC
16 | TRBJ2-7 | TRBD1 | few | TRBV9 | CASSKAGTGVFYEQYF | TGTGCCAGCAGCAAGGCCGGGACAGGGGTTTTCTACGAGCAGTACTTC
12 | TRBJ2-5 | TRBD2 | - | TRBV6-5 | CASSSTSGTQYF | TGTGCCAGCAGTTCTACTAGCGGAACCCAGTACTTC
13 | TRBJ2-2 | - | - | TRBV5-1 | CASNLGDTGELFF | TGCGCCAGCAACCTGGGGGACACCGGGGAGCTGTTTTTT
17 | TRBJ2-5 | - | many | TRBV10-2 | CASSELSWGDPLETQYF | TGCGCCAGCAGTGAGTTAAGTTGGGGGGATCCTTTGGAGACCCAGTACTTC
17 | TRBJ1-5 | - | - | TRBV18 | CASSRSRGASSNQPQHF | TGTGCCAGCTCACGCTCGAGGGGTGCGAGTAGCAATCAGCCCCAGCATTTT